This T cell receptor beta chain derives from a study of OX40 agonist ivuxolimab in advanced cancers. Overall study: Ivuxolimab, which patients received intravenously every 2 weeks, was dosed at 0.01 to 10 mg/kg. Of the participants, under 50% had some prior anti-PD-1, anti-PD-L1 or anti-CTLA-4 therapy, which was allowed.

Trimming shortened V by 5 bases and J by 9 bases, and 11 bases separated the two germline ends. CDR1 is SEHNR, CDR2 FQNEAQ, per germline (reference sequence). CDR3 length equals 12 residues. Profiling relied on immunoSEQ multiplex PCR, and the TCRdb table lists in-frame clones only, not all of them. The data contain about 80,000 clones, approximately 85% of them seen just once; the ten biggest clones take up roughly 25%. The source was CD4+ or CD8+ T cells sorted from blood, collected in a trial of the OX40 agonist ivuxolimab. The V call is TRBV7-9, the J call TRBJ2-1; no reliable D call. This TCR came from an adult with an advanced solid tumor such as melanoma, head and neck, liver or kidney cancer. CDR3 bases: TGTGCCAGCAGCGCCCTGCCGATTGAGCAGTTCTTC. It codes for CASSALPIEQFF.